This T cell receptor (beta chain) was sequenced for a study of cytomegalovirus exposure and HLA in healthy donors. Study-level points and caveats: Accurate prediction of most subjects' HLA-A and HLA-B alleles from TCR beta sequences was reported.

The primer mix had 60 Vbeta and 13 Jbeta primers. Data came from immunoSEQ multiplex PCR; TCRdb stores just in-frame clones and leaves some out. The sample includes about 160,000 clones, approximately 80% of them seen just once. Per the germline V gene, CDR1 is MNHEY and CDR2 is SVGAGI. The CDR3 runs to 13 residues. Note on this clone: Its specificity is not known.

V is TRBV6-5 and J is TRBJ2-5; tentative D call: TRBD1 (6 bases). The J call may be faulty, since TRBJ2-7 better matches the DNA end. The sample taken for sequencing was PBMCs. The receptor comes from a man between 50 and 59 years old in good health and CMV-seropositive. The CDR3 spells CASSPQGSYEQYF. The CDR3 DNA sequence: TGTGCCAGCAGCCCACAGGGATCCTACGAGCAGTACTTC.